Described below is a single T cell receptor (beta chain) sequence and its context. Antigen specificity is unknown. The data originate from a study of cytomegalovirus exposure and HLA in healthy donors. General study points: Researchers catalogued roughly 150 TCR beta chains as cytomegalovirus-associated.

Germline V CDR1 and CDR2: MNHEY, SMNVEV (reference sequence). CDR3 length: 14 amino acids. Trimming took 0 bases from V and 6 from J, leaving 9 bases between them. Generated by immunoSEQ multiplex PCR, the TCRdb table keeps only in-frame clones and is missing some. There are 260,000 or so clones in the sample; roughly 90% occur only once, and around 0.9% lies in the top ten. V usage is TRBV27 and J usage is TRBJ2-1; D is perhaps TRBD2 (6 bases). The sequenced sample consisted of PBMCs. This clonotype was obtained from a woman younger than 30 in good health and CMV-seronegative. This CDR3 is CASSLSSRGNEQFF. CDR3 in DNA: TGTGCCAGCAGTTTATCATCGCGGGGCAATGAGCAGTTCTTC.